This T cell receptor beta chain was recovered during a study of blood T cell repertoires in COVID-19. This CDR3 has 13 residues. CDR1 is MNHEY and CDR2 is SMNVEV in the germline V gene (reference sequence). Trimming left V 7 bases short and J 8 bases short, with 17 bases between. Authors' analysis steps: Amplifying reference gene primers gave estimates of nucleated cell counts. Some clones are missing from TCRdb's copy, which holds only in-frame ones; the method was immunoSEQ multiplex PCR. Clonal size and the V and J genes are those of that table, whereas D and trimming came from the DNA. This table holds more than 250,000 clones, around 86% found once.

V and J are TRBV27 and TRBJ1-2; the D gene is possibly TRBD1 (6 bases). This TCR came from a young woman who had recovered from COVID-19. Sequenced: PBMCs or T cells enriched from blood (not recorded which). DNA for the CDR3: TGTGCCAGCACGACCACAGGGTCGGGCGGCTACACCTTC. Residues: CASTTTGSGGYTF.